This T cell receptor (beta chain) stems from a study of T cells after yellow fever vaccination. CDR3 length: 15 residues. The germline V gene has CDR1 MGHRA and CDR2 YSYEKL. V lost 4 bases to trimming and J lost 6 bases; unmatched junction nucleotides: 5. This clonotype was counted only a few times. What it binds is not known. TCRdb reprocessed the 5' RACE reads via MiXCR and lists one record per CDR3 protein. The sample lists fewer than 350,000 distinct CDR3 sequences; more than 3% were seen once. Study-wide findings and caveats: Faster peaking, at day 5 versus 15, marked a secondary response that was weaker.

The TCR was taken from a man younger than 30 who received the YFV17D yellow fever vaccine. The input for sequencing was PBMCs, taken on the day of the yellow fever booster vaccination. The J gene is TRBJ1-6, the V gene TRBV4-1; 8 positions match TRBD1. Written as DNA, the CDR3 is TGCGCCAGCAGCCTTTCGACAGGGGCTAATTCACCCCTCCACTTT. Its protein is CASSLSTGANSPLHF.